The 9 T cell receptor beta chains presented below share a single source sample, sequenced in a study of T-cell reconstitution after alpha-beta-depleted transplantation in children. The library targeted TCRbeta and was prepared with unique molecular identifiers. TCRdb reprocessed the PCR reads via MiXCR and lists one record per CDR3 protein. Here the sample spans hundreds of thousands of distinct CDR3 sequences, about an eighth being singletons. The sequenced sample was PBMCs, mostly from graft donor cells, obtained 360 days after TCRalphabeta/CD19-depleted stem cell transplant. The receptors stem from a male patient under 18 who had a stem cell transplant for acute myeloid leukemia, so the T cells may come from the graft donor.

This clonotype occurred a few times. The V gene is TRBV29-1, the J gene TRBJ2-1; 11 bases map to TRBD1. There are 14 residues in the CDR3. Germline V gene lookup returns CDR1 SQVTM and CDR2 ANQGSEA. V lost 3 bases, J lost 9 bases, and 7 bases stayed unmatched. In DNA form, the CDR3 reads TGCAGCGTTGAGTGGGACAGGGGGGGGAGTGAGCAGTTCTTC. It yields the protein CSVEWDRGGSEQFF.

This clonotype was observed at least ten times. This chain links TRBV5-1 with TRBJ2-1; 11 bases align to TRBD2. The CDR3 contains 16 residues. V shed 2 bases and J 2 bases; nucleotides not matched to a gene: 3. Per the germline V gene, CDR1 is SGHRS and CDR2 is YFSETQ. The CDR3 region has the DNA TGCGCCAGCAGCTTCATAGCGGGAGGGCCCTACAATGAGCAGTTCTTC. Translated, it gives CASSFIAGGPYNEQFF.

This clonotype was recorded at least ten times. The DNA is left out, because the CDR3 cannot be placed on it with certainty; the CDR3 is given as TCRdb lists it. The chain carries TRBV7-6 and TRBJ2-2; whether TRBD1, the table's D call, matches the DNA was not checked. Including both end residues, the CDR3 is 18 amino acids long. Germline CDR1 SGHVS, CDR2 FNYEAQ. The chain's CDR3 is CASSLVLRAGQNTGELFF.

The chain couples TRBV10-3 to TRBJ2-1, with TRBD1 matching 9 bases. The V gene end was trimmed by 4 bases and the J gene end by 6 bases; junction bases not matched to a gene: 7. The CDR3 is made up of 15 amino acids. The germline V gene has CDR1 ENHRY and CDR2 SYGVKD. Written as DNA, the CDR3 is TGTGCCATCAGTGGGAGGGACAGGGTGCCCAATGAGCAGTTCTTC. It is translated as CAISGRDRVPNEQFF.

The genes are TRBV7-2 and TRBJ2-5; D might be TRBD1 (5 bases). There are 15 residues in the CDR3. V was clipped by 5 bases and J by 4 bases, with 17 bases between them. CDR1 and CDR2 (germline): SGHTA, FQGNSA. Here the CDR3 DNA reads TGTGCCAGCAGCCCTAAACCCCAGGGCGGAGAGACCCAGTACTTC. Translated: CASSPKPQGGETQYF.

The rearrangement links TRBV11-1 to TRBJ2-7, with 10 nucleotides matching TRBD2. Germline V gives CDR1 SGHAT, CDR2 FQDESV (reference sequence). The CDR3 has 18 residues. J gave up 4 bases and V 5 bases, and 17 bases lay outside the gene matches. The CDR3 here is CASSTRTSGPTGVYEQYF. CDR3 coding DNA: TGTGCCAGCAGCACCCGGACTAGCGGCCCAACAGGGGTATACGAGCAGTACTTC.

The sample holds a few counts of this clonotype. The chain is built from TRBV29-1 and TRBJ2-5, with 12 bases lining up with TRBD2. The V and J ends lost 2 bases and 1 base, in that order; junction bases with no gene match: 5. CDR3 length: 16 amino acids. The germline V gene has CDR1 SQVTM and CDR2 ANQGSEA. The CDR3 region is CSVEKGLAGLQETQYF. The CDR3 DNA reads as TGCAGCGTTGAAAAGGGACTAGCGGGCCTCCAAGAGACCCAGTACTTC.

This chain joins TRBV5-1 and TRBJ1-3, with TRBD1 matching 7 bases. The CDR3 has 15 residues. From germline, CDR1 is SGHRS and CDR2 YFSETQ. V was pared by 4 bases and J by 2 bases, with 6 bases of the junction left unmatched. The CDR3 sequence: CASSPWDSPGNTIYF. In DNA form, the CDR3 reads TGCGCCAGCAGCCCCTGGGACAGCCCTGGAAACACCATATATTTT. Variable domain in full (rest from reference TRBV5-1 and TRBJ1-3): KAGVTQTPRYLIKTRGQQVTLSCSPISGHRSVSWYQQTPGQGLQFLFEYFSETQRNKGNFPGRFSGRQFSNSRSEMNVSTLELGDSALYLCASSPWDSPGNTIYFGEGSWLTVV.

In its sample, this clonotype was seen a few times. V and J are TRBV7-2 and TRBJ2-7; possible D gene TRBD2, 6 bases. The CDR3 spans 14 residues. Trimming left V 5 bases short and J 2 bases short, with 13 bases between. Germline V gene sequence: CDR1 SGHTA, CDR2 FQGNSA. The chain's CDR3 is CASSPRRDAYEQYF. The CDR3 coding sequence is TGTGCCAGCAGCCCCCGGAGGGATGCCTACGAGCAGTACTTC.